The TCR beta chain described here comes from a study of blood T cell repertoires in COVID-19. Some clones are missing from TCRdb's copy, which holds only in-frame ones; the method was immunoSEQ multiplex PCR. Of approximately 300,000 clones listed, around nine tenths were seen once; the top ten hold around 6.8%. Germline V gene data show CDR1 as WNHNN and CDR2 as SYGVQD (reference sequence). V lost 4 bases and J 7 bases, leaving 14 bases between the germline ends. The CDR3 extends over 13 amino acids. The receptor's source is a woman in her twenties or thirties with COVID-19, enrolled during active disease. The V gene is TRBV10-1, the J gene TRBJ2-7, with D possibly being TRBD1 (6 bases). Sequencing input: peripheral blood. CDR3 sequence (DNA): TGCGCCAGCAGTGCTACAGGGTCGAGGGAGCAGTACTTC. Its translation: CASSATGSREQYF.